A single sample is the source of the 25 T cell receptor beta chains below, sequenced in a study of T cells in Graves' hyperthyroidism and ophthalmopathy. Regions amplified from RNA transcripts were the TCR beta CDR3 regions. The TCR CDR3 first-round RT-PCR relied on the HTBI primer set. TCRdb independently ran MiXCR on the multiplex PCR reads; one entry per CDR3 protein. The sample includes 600,000 to 850,000 distinct CDR3 sequences, around 20% of them seen just once. The source material was blood. The receptors were gathered from a woman in her forties or fifties with Graves' hyperthyroidism that later progressed to Graves' ophthalmopathy.

This clonotype showed up just a few times. This chain links TRBV12-3 or TRBV12-4 with TRBJ1-5; D not certain. V lost 2 bases and J 5 bases, leaving 7 bases between the germline ends. The CDR3 spans 13 residues. The CDR3 region is CASSLHLDQPQHF. For the CDR3, the DNA is TGTGCCAGCAGTTTACATTTGGATCAGCCCCAGCATTTT.

The chain carries TRBV5-1 and TRBJ1-1; TRBD1 matches 8 bases. From germline, CDR1 is SGHRS and CDR2 YFSETQ. V lost 3 bases and J lost 5; bases outside the gene matches: 6. The CDR3 has 14 residues. CDR3 sequence (DNA): TGCGCCAGCAGCTATAAGACAGGGGAGACTGAAGCTTTCTTT. This encodes CASSYKTGETEAFF.

This clonotype was seen repeatedly, ten times or more. This chain connects TRBV2 to TRBJ2-3, with 8 positions matching TRBD2. The CDR3 is 15 residues long. V shed 6 bases, J shed 4 bases, and the junction held 9 bases outside the gene matches. Germline CDR1 reads SNHLY; CDR2 reads FYNNEI. CDR3 amino acids: CASRRGGRIADTQYF. CDR3 coding DNA: TGTGCCAGCAGACGGGGGGGGAGGATCGCAGATACGCAGTATTTT. Full variable domain (outside the CDR3, taken from reference TRBV2 and TRBJ2-3): EPEVTQTPSHQVTQMGQEVILRCVPISNHLYFYWYRQILGQKVEFLVSFYNNEISEKSEIFDDQFSVERPDGSNFTLKIRSTKLEDSAMYFCASRRGGRIADTQYFGPGTRLTVL.

The chain joins TRBV12-3 or TRBV12-4 to TRBJ1-6; a possible D gene is TRBD1 (6 bases). This CDR3 comprises 14 residues. V gave up 5 bases and J gave up 9 bases, with 14 bases separating them. This CDR3 is CASSVGGGSSPLHF. Written as DNA, the CDR3 is TGTGCCAGCAGTGTAGGGGGTGGCTCTTCACCCCTCCACTTT.

The V and J genes are TRBV29-1 and TRBJ2-7, with 10 bases fitting TRBD2. Germline CDR1 reads SQVTM; CDR2 reads ANQGSEA. V shed 4 bases, J shed 2 bases, and the junction held 5 bases outside the gene matches. The CDR3 has 14 amino acids. The CDR3 nucleotides are TGCAGCGTTGTTACAGCGGGGGGGCCCTACGAGCAGTACTTC. Amino acid sequence: CSVVTAGGPYEQYF.

In this sample, this clonotype turned up a few times. This sequence joins TRBV29-1 and TRBJ1-1; 7 bases line up with TRBD1. Germline CDR1 reads SQVTM; CDR2 reads ANQGSEA. The V gene end was trimmed by 0 bases and the J gene end by 0 bases; junction bases not matched to a gene: 4. The CDR3 sequence is 15 residues long. CDR3 DNA: TGCAGCGTTGAAGACTGGACAGGCGTGAACACTGAAGCTTTCTTT. Protein sequence: CSVEDWTGVNTEAFF.

This clonotype was seen many times. This chain links TRBV12-3 or TRBV12-4 with TRBJ2-7, with D maybe TRBD1 (6 bases). Trimming shortened V by 2 bases and J by 1 base, and 9 bases separated the two germline ends. The CDR3 has 14 residues. The DNA of the CDR3 is TGTGCCAGCAGTTTAAACAGGGTGTCCTACGAGCAGTACTTC. This translates into CASSLNRVSYEQYF.

The chain couples TRBV19 to TRBJ2-2; 12 bases fit TRBD2. V was clipped by 6 bases and J by 2 bases; unmatched bases: 4. CDR1 and CDR2 (germline): LNHDA, SQIVND (reference sequence). The CDR3 is made up of 16 amino acids. This CDR3 reads CASRTSGGFNTGELFF. The CDR3 DNA reads TGTGCCAGTAGAACTAGCGGGGGGTTCAACACCGGGGAGCTGTTTTTT.

This clonotype occurred once. The rearrangement links TRBV20-1 to TRBJ2-4; unclear D gene. The CDR3 is 15 residues long. V gave up 7 bases and J gave up 0 bases, with 16 bases separating them. Per germline, CDR1 DFQATT and CDR2 SNEGSKA (reference sequence). The CDR3 bases are TGCAGTGTTGTACCCTCTCAAGTAGCCAAAAACATTCAGTACTTC. It specifies CSVVPSQVAKNIQYF.

This clonotype showed up many times. The rearrangement uses TRBV3-1 and TRBJ2-5; 7 positions match TRBD2. The CDR3 is made up of 18 amino acids. Unmatched junction bases numbered 14, after V lost 3 bases and J lost 1 base. CDR1 LGHDT and CDR2 YNNKEL come from the germline V gene (reference sequence). In DNA, the CDR3 is TGTGCCAGCAGCCACGGGCCAACTGGACCTAGCGGCCAAGAGACCCAGTACTTC. It encodes CASSHGPTGPSGQETQYF.

There are many counts of this clonotype. The chain employs TRBV5-1 and TRBJ2-1; 8 positions agree with TRBD2. Germline trimming cut 0 bases from V and 9 bases from J; bases unmatched to any gene: 14. The germline CDR1 and CDR2 sequences are SGHRS and YFSETQ. This CDR3 is 17 amino acids long. The CDR3 DNA follows: TGCGCCAGCAGCTTGGTCATGCCGGGGGGGCGTGATAGTGAGCAGTTCTTC. It encodes CASSLVMPGGRDSEQFF.

The rearrangement links TRBV5-6 to TRBJ1-2; D is undetermined. Trimming stripped 0 bases from V and 4 bases from J, with 16 bases between. The CDR3 covers 16 residues. The germline V gene encodes CDR1 SGHDT and CDR2 YYEEEE. The CDR3 reads CASSLDRHPRPYGYTF. In DNA form, the CDR3 reads TGTGCCAGCAGCTTGGATCGACACCCACGGCCCTATGGCTACACCTTC.

The CDR3 region has the DNA TGTGCCAGCAGAGGCTCCCTTAGCACAGATACGCAGTATTTT. Translated: CASRGSLSTDTQYF. The rearrangement uses TRBV27 and TRBJ2-3; unclear D gene. CDR3 length: 14 amino acids. The germline V gene has CDR1 MNHEY and CDR2 SMNVEV (reference sequence). Trimming shortened V by 6 bases and J by 0 bases, and 10 bases separated the two germline ends.

The V gene is TRBV28, the J gene TRBJ1-5; no reliable D call. With 0 bases removed from V and 0 bases from J, the gap between germline ends came to 12 bases. This CDR3 is 17 amino acids long. Germline V CDR1 and CDR2: MDHEN, SYDVKM. CDR3 residues: CASSLWADTYSNQPQHF. The CDR3, as DNA: TGTGCCAGCAGTTTATGGGCAGACACTTATAGCAATCAGCCCCAGCATTTT.

V is TRBV19 and J is TRBJ1-2, with TRBD1 matching 7 bases. Germline CDR1 reads LNHDA; CDR2 reads SQIVND (reference sequence). The CDR3 has 13 amino acids. Unmatched junction bases numbered 13, after V lost 10 bases and J lost 8 bases. The CDR3: CATSRQGIEGYTF. DNA for the CDR3: TGTGCCACGTCGCGACAGGGAATTGAGGGCTACACCTTC.

CDR3 residues: CSVHTRAGANVLTF. The CDR3 nucleotides are TGCAGCGTCCATACGAGAGCTGGGGCCAACGTCCTGACTTTC. V and J are TRBV29-1 and TRBJ2-6; D is unclear. V dropped 6 bases and J dropped 2 bases, with 11 bases sitting between them. In germline, CDR1 is SQVTM, CDR2 ANQGSEA. CDR3 length: 14 amino acids.

The CDR3 reads CASSGETGGGYTF. Written as DNA, the CDR3 is TGTGCCAGCAGCGGGGAGACAGGGGGAGGCTACACCTTC. V and J are TRBV11-2 and TRBJ1-2, with 9 bases identical to TRBD1. Germline assignment: CDR1 SGHAT and CDR2 FQNNGV. Unmatched junction bases numbered 6, after V lost 5 bases and J lost 8 bases. The length of the CDR3 is 13 residues.

The genes are TRBV19 and TRBJ2-7; 7 bases match TRBD2. Germline-derived CDR1 and CDR2 are LNHDA and SQIVND (reference sequence). With V trimmed by 2 bases and J by 3 bases, 7 bases remained unmatched. This CDR3 spans 15 amino acids. Here the CDR3 DNA reads TGTGCCAGTAGTATACGCCTAGCGGACTACTACGAGCAGTACTTC. Translated, it gives CASSIRLADYYEQYF.

This clonotype was detected only a few times. The chain links TRBV7-2 to TRBJ1-6; no clear D. The CDR3 contains 15 residues. The germline V gene encodes CDR1 SGHTA and CDR2 FQGNSA. V lost 3 bases, J lost 10 bases, and 16 bases lay in between. Here the CDR3 reads CASSFQAWFKSPLHF. In DNA, the CDR3 is TGTGCCAGCAGCTTTCAGGCTTGGTTCAAATCACCCCTCCACTTT. The whole variable domain, remainder taken from reference TRBV7-2 and TRBJ1-6, is GAGVSQSPSNKVTEKGKDVELRCDPISGHTALYWYRQSLGQGLEFLIYFQGNSAPDKSGLPSDRFSAERTGGSVSTLTIQRTQQEDSAVYLCASSFQAWFKSPLHFGNGTRLTVT.

This clonotype has ten or more counts. The chain links TRBV29-1 to TRBJ1-2; TRBD1 agrees at 7 bases. V was clipped by 6 bases and J by 7 bases; unmatched bases: 11. This CDR3 has 13 residues. Germline V gene sequence: CDR1 SQVTM, CDR2 ANQGSEA. DNA for the CDR3: TGCAGCGTGCCCCAGACAGGGATGGGTGGCTACACCTTC. Translating gives CSVPQTGMGGYTF.

This clonotype was picked up many times. The J gene is TRBJ1-1, the V gene TRBV3-1; D gene ambiguous. Germline V gene sequence: CDR1 LGHDT, CDR2 YNNKEL (reference sequence). V lost 1 base, J lost 3 bases, and 6 bases lay in between. The CDR3 spans 13 residues. The CDR3 region is CASSQVLDTEAFF. DNA for the CDR3: TGTGCCAGCAGCCAAGTCTTGGACACTGAAGCTTTCTTT.

There are a few counts of this clonotype. CDR3 sequence reads: CASSLMYTGGETQYF. The CDR3 DNA is TGTGCCAGCAGCTTAATGTACACCGGAGGGGAGACCCAGTACTTC. This chain connects TRBV7-2 to TRBJ2-5, with D perhaps matching TRBD2 (6 bases). The CDR3 loop spans 15 amino acids. From germline, CDR1 is SGHTA and CDR2 FQGNSA. V lost 2 bases to trimming and J lost 5 bases, with 15 bases between them.

This clonotype was seen ten or more times. The chain couples TRBV11-2 to TRBJ1-1; D is ambiguous. CDR1 and CDR2 (germline): SGHAT, FQNNGV. Between the trimmed V and J ends, which lost 7 bases and 0 bases, there was a span of 12 bases. This CDR3 comprises 14 residues. The CDR3 nucleotides are TGTGCCAGCAACGACGACCCCGTGAACACTGAAGCTTTCTTT. Its protein is CASNDDPVNTEAFF.

This clonotype was observed at least ten times. The V and J genes are TRBV3-1 and TRBJ1-1; TRBD1 aligns across 10 bases. Germline-derived CDR1 and CDR2 are LGHDT and YNNKEL (reference sequence). The CDR3 consists of 17 residues. V shed 4 bases and J 5 bases; nucleotides not matched to a gene: 13. The CDR3 spells CASSPHLRQGAYTEAFF. CDR3 DNA sequence: TGTGCCAGCAGCCCCCACCTTAGACAGGGGGCGTATACTGAAGCTTTCTTT.

This clonotype has at least ten counts. V usage is TRBV12-3 or TRBV12-4 and J usage is TRBJ1-4, with D possibly matching TRBD1 (5 bases). V was pared by 5 bases and J by 2 bases, with 9 bases between. The CDR3 totals 14 residues. The CDR3 here is CASSHRMTNEKLFF. DNA for the CDR3: TGTGCCAGCAGTCACAGGATGACTAATGAAAAACTGTTTTTT.